What follows are 30 T cell receptor beta chains derived from one specimen sequenced in a study of cytomegalovirus exposure and HLA in healthy donors. It was with 60 Vbeta and 13 Jbeta primers that the PCR ran. The table came from immunoSEQ multiplex PCR; TCRdb's copy has only in-frame clones and leaves some out. The table shows fewer than 150,000 clones, with 80% occurring only once. The sample comprised PBMCs. The source of these receptors is a male donor in good health and CMV-seronegative.

This chain connects TRBV2 to TRBJ2-5; 10 bases are shared with TRBD2. Germline V gene sequence: CDR1 SNHLY, CDR2 FYNNEI. The J segment lost 5 bases and the V segment lost 9 bases, leaving 9 bases of the junction unmatched. This CDR3 spans 14 amino acids. CDR3 in DNA: TGTGCCAGGACCAAGCGGGGGGGCTTCGAGACCCAGTACTTC. It yields the protein CARTKRGGFETQYF.

This clone was seen more than once but under ten times. The rearrangement uses TRBV28 and TRBJ2-3, with unresolved D. The CDR3 has 16 residues. The germline gives CDR1 MDHEN, CDR2 SYDVKM. V was trimmed by 6 bases and J by 0 bases, leaving 16 bases between them. CDR3 in amino acids: CASRSSSSGSTDTQYF. CDR3 sequence (DNA): TGTGCCAGCAGGTCCTCTTCGTCCGGGAGCACAGATACGCAGTATTTT.

J is TRBJ2-5 and V is TRBV6-5, with 9 nucleotides matching TRBD1. The ends lost 4 bases at V and 4 bases at J; junction bases unmatched: 10. This CDR3 has 16 amino acids. From germline, CDR1 is MNHEY and CDR2 SVGAGI. The CDR3 region is CASSFLTGTGPETQYF. DNA for the CDR3: TGTGCCAGCAGTTTTCTTACCGGGACAGGGCCAGAGACCCAGTACTTC.

J is TRBJ2-6 and V is TRBV2; the D gene is possibly TRBD2 (5 bases). The CDR3 extends over 13 amino acids. Trimming cost V 11 bases and J 0 bases, with 8 bases left between them. Germline loops: CDR1 SNHLY, CDR2 FYNNEI. This CDR3 reads CAGSGSGANVLTF. CDR3 DNA sequence: TGTGCCGGAAGCGGCTCTGGGGCCAACGTCCTGACTTTC.

The rearrangement joins TRBV29-1 to TRBJ2-2; TRBD1 matches at 7 bases. Germline V gene data show CDR1 as SQVTM and CDR2 as ANQGSEA. V lost 1 base to trimming and J lost 5 bases; unmatched junction nucleotides: 10. This CDR3 has 16 amino acids. DNA of the CDR3: TGCAGCGTTGAAGGCCGACAGGGCGGTAGTACCGGGGAGCTGTTTTTT. Encoded protein: CSVEGRQGGSTGELFF.

V gene TRBV18 combines with J gene TRBJ1-4; D is uncertain. Trimming pared 1 base from V and 5 bases from J, leaving 8 bases between. Germline values: CDR1 KGHSH, CDR2 LQKENI. CDR3 size: 14 residues. CDR3 bases: TGTGCCAGCTCACCACAGGAGTCCAATGAAAAACTGTTTTTT. It codes for CASSPQESNEKLFF.

The gene calls are TRBV5-5 and TRBJ2-7; weak D call: TRBD1 (6 bases). The ends were cut back, 2 bases at V and 4 bases at J, with 22 bases in the middle. This CDR3 has 17 amino acids. Germline lookup yields CDR1 SGHKS and CDR2 YYEKEE (reference sequence). The CDR3 protein is CASSFSPSQSRGYEQYF. CDR3 in DNA: TGTGCCAGCAGCTTCAGTCCTTCCCAATCCAGGGGATACGAGCAGTACTTC.

The chain carries TRBV11-2 and TRBJ2-3, with 12 nucleotides matching TRBD2. Germline CDR1 is SGHAT and CDR2 is FQNNGV. The CDR3 loop spans 16 amino acids. Trimming removed 4 bases from V and 4 bases from J; junction bases left unmatched: 6. CDR3 DNA: TGTGCCAGCAGCTGGGGCACTAGCGGGGGGTCAGATACGCAGTATTTT. Its protein is CASSWGTSGGSDTQYF. Variable domain in full (rest from reference TRBV11-2 and TRBJ2-3): EAGVAQSPRYKIIEKRQSVAFWCNPISGHATLYWYQQILGQGPKLLIQFQNNGVVDDSQLPKDRFSAERLKGVDSTLKIQPAKLEDSAVYLCASSWGTSGGSDTQYFGPGTRLTVL.

The chain has TRBV11-2 and TRBJ2-7; TRBD2 matches 8 bases. J was trimmed by 9 bases and V by 3 bases; bases with no gene match: 16. In germline, CDR1 is SGHAT, CDR2 FQNNGV. The CDR3 length is 16 residues. The CDR3: CASSLQLAEGGAVQYF. Here the CDR3 DNA reads TGTGCCAGCAGCTTGCAACTAGCGGAGGGAGGTGCCGTGCAGTACTTC. The full variable domain, in which reference TRBV11-2 and TRBJ2-7 provide the parts outside the CDR3, is EAGVAQSPRYKIIEKRQSVAFWCNPISGHATLYWYQQILGQGPKLLIQFQNNGVVDDSQLPKDRFSAERLKGVDSTLKIQPAKLEDSAVYLCASSLQLAEGGAVQYFGPGTRLTVT.

This clone was counted only a few times. V and J are TRBV5-1 and TRBJ2-7; tentative D call: TRBD2 (5 bases). The V and J ends lost 4 bases and 3 bases respectively, with 11 bases between them. The germline gives CDR1 SGHRS, CDR2 YFSETQ. CDR3 length: 13 amino acids. The CDR3 region is CASSPGILYEQYF. The DNA of the CDR3 is TGCGCCAGCAGCCCGGGGATTCTCTACGAGCAGTACTTC.

The genes are TRBV18 and TRBJ1-1; 7 bases match TRBD1. The CDR3 has 15 amino acids. CDR1 and CDR2 (germline): KGHSH, LQKENI. The ends lost 5 bases at V and 4 bases at J; junction bases unmatched: 10. This CDR3 reads CASSEDEGAITEAFF. CDR3 DNA sequence: TGTGCCAGCTCAGAGGATGAGGGGGCGATCACTGAAGCTTTCTTT.

The chain has TRBV2 and TRBJ2-5; TRBD2 is a possible D gene (7 bases). The length of the CDR3 is 13 residues. CDR1 is SNHLY and CDR2 is FYNNEI in the germline V gene. V was cut by 6 bases and J by 4 bases, with 12 bases left in between. The CDR3 protein is CASRWGGLETQYF. CDR3 DNA: TGTGCCAGCAGGTGGGGGGGCCTAGAGACCCAGTACTTC.

This sequence joins TRBV19 and TRBJ1-5, with TRBD1 matching 8 bases. The length of the CDR3 is 13 residues. J lost 7 bases, V lost 6 bases, and 5 bases had no gene match. The V gene's germline CDR1 is LNHDA and CDR2 SQIVND (reference sequence). CDR3 bases: TGTGCCAGTAGCGGGGCAGGGGGCCAGCCCCAGCATTTT. Translated: CASSGAGGQPQHF.

V usage is TRBV2 and J usage is TRBJ2-2; D is undetermined. Germline V gene lookup returns CDR1 SNHLY and CDR2 FYNNEI. The CDR3 extends over 15 amino acids. Trimming stripped 5 bases from V and 0 bases from J, with 10 bases between. CDR3 amino acids: CASSRQSPNTGELFF. In DNA form, the CDR3 reads TGTGCCAGCAGTCGACAATCGCCGAACACCGGGGAGCTGTTTTTT. Full variable domain (remainder filled in from reference TRBV2 and TRBJ2-2): EPEVTQTPSHQVTQMGQEVILRCVPISNHLYFYWYRQILGQKVEFLVSFYNNEISEKSEIFDDQFSVERPDGSNFTLKIRSTKLEDSAMYFCASSRQSPNTGELFFGEGSRLTVL.

The chain couples TRBV18 to TRBJ1-1; D is unclear. The CDR3 sequence is 12 residues long. Germline V gene lookup returns CDR1 KGHSH and CDR2 LQKENI. V was clipped by 6 bases and J by 1 base, with 6 bases between them. CDR3 residues: CASSRGNTEAFF. The DNA of the CDR3 is TGTGCCAGCTCCCGCGGGAACACTGAAGCTTTCTTT.

The CDR3 DNA reads as TGTGCCAGCAGCCAAGGAGAATTAAACATTCAGTACTTC. It yields the protein CASSQGELNIQYF. The V call is TRBV14, the J call TRBJ2-4; D gene uncertain. Germline lookup yields CDR1 SGHDN and CDR2 FVKESK. This CDR3 contains 13 residues. Trimming left V 1 base short and J 6 bases short, with 7 bases between. The full variable domain, in which reference TRBV14 and TRBJ2-4 provide the parts outside the CDR3, is EAGVTQFPSHSVIEKGQTVTLRCDPISGHDNLYWYRRVMGKEIKFLLHFVKESKQDESGMPNNRFLAERTGGTYSTLKVQPAELEDSGVYFCASSQGELNIQYFGAGTRLSVL.

The chain carries TRBV5-6 and TRBJ1-5; 7 positions match TRBD1. Germline V gives CDR1 SGHDT, CDR2 YYEEEE. This CDR3 comprises 17 residues. V lost 4 bases, J lost 3 bases, and 13 bases stayed unmatched. The CDR3 sequence: CASSLGQDDGLNQPQHF. Written as DNA, the CDR3 is TGTGCCAGCAGCCTAGGACAGGACGATGGCCTCAATCAGCCCCAGCATTTT.

This clone appeared a single time. The chain has TRBV27 and TRBJ1-3; 7 bases align to TRBD1. In germline, CDR1 is MNHEY, CDR2 SMNVEV (reference sequence). Trimming cost V 4 bases and J 0 bases; bases outside gene matches: 6. The CDR3 is 16 residues long. The DNA for the CDR3 is TGTGCCAGCAGTTCGACAGGGCTTTCCTCTGGAAACACCATATATTTT. This gives the protein CASSSTGLSSGNTIYF.

This clone has a single count. The chain carries TRBV25-1 and TRBJ2-7; 7 positions match TRBD2. The germline gives CDR1 MGHDK, CDR2 SYGVNS. With 2 bases clipped from V and 6 bases from J, the junction kept 10 bases outside the gene matches. The CDR3 has 15 amino acids. The CDR3 loop reads CASSEERGLRGEQYF. The CDR3 region has the DNA TGTGCCAGCAGTGAAGAGCGGGGACTAAGGGGCGAGCAGTACTTC.

V and J are TRBV2 and TRBJ2-7; 10 nucleotides agree with TRBD2. This CDR3 has 13 amino acids. Germline V gives CDR1 SNHLY, CDR2 FYNNEI. The trim removed 4 bases at V and 8 bases at J, leaving 5 bases unmatched. In nucleotides, the CDR3 is TGTGCCAGCAGTGCCAGCGGGGGGGCTCAGCAGTACTTC. Protein product: CASSASGGAQQYF. The full variable domain, rest sourced from reference TRBV2 and TRBJ2-7, is EPEVTQTPSHQVTQMGQEVILRCVPISNHLYFYWYRQILGQKVEFLVSFYNNEISEKSEIFDDQFSVERPDGSNFTLKIRSTKLEDSAMYFCASSASGGAQQYFGPGTRLTVT.

The genes are TRBV7-2 and TRBJ2-3; weak D call: TRBD1 (6 bases). CDR1 SGHTA and CDR2 FQGNSA come from the germline V gene. The V end lost 1 base, the J end lost 6 bases, and 11 bases lay between the germline ends. This CDR3 contains 14 residues. The CDR3 sequence is CASSLVQGGDTQYF. The CDR3 DNA sequence: TGTGCCAGCAGCTTAGTACAGGGCGGGGATACGCAGTATTTT.

Only one count was recorded for this clone. This chain links TRBV5-1 with TRBJ2-7; no reliable D call. The CDR3 runs to 11 residues. Trimming shortened V by 5 bases and J by 2 bases, and 5 bases separated the two germline ends. In germline, CDR1 is SGHRS, CDR2 YFSETQ. In DNA, the CDR3 is TGCGCCAGCAGACGGGCCTACGAGCAGTACTTC. It specifies CASRRAYEQYF.

V usage is TRBV27 and J usage is TRBJ2-3; 8 nucleotides agree with TRBD2. This CDR3 is 15 amino acids long. Germline V gives CDR1 MNHEY, CDR2 SMNVEV (reference sequence). Trimming took 3 bases from V and 5 from J; bases not matched to a gene: 7. The chain's CDR3 is CASSFNGGAIDTQYF. CDR3 bases: TGTGCCAGCAGTTTCAACGGGGGGGCTATAGATACGCAGTATTTT.

The chain is built from TRBV5-4 and TRBJ1-6; 7 bases agree with TRBD1. The junction had 6 bases not matched to a gene; V was cut back by 4 bases and J by 8 bases. CDR1 and CDR2 (germline): SGHNT, YYREEE (reference sequence). This CDR3 is 14 amino acids long. CDR3 amino acids: CASSGGGSDSPLHF. CDR3 DNA sequence: TGTGCCAGCAGCGGAGGGGGCTCGGATTCACCCCTCCACTTT.

This chain uses TRBV6-5 with TRBJ1-5; TRBD1 agrees at 9 bases. CDR3 size: 14 residues. The germline gives CDR1 MNHEY, CDR2 SVGAGI. V trimming: 5 bases; J trimming: 6 bases; junction bases outside the gene matches: 5. This CDR3 is CASSATGGGQPQHF. The CDR3 nucleotides read TGTGCCAGCAGTGCGACAGGGGGGGGTCAGCCCCAGCATTTT.

The chain combines TRBV7-9 with TRBJ1-2; D is uncertain. The CDR3 is 13 amino acids. CDR1 SEHNR and CDR2 FQNEAQ come from the germline V gene (reference sequence). V was trimmed by 0 bases and J by 6 bases, leaving 8 bases between them. The chain's CDR3 is CASSLALVDGYTF. The CDR3 nucleotides read TGTGCCAGCAGCTTAGCGCTGGTAGATGGCTACACCTTC.

CDR3 DNA sequence: TGTGCCAGCAGTTACAACAGGGGGCGAGGAGGCTACACCTTC. It specifies CASSYNRGRGGYTF. The rearrangement uses TRBV6-5 and TRBJ1-2; 9 bases map to TRBD1. Germline CDR1 and CDR2: MNHEY and SVGAGI. Unmatched junction bases numbered 6, after V lost 2 bases and J lost 8 bases. CDR3 length: 14 amino acids.

This chain joins TRBV2 and TRBJ2-3; weak D call: TRBD2 (6 bases). Germline CDR1 and CDR2: SNHLY and FYNNEI. V was clipped by 5 bases and J by 4 bases, with 25 bases between them. The CDR3 length is 18 residues. The CDR3 is CASSYRSDRLVSADTQYF. As DNA, the CDR3 is TGTGCCAGCAGTTACCGATCCGACCGACTAGTCTCAGCAGATACGCAGTATTTT.

The chain is built from TRBV6-5 and TRBJ2-1; D possibly corresponds to TRBD1 (5 bases). CDR1 is MNHEY, CDR2 SVGAGI, per germline. The CDR3 is 16 residues long. V gave up 0 bases and J gave up 6 bases, with 15 bases separating them. The DNA of the CDR3 is TGTGCCAGCAGTTACTCTAGGGGCTTGGGTGGCAATGAGCAGTTCTTC. As protein: CASSYSRGLGGNEQFF.

The genes are TRBV5-6 and TRBJ2-2, with 10 bases lining up with TRBD1. The junction had 5 bases not matched to a gene; V was cut back by 5 bases and J by 4 bases. The germline gives CDR1 SGHDT, CDR2 YYEEEE. This CDR3 spans 15 amino acids. CDR3 residues: CASSWGQGSTGELFF. The CDR3 DNA sequence: TGTGCCAGCAGTTGGGGACAGGGGAGCACCGGGGAGCTGTTTTTT.